This passage covers 20 T cell receptor beta chains from one sample sequenced in a study of blood T cells in healthy people across ages. A J-beta primer mix and a sample-barcoded 5' primer were used in a second PCR of about 7 to 12 cycles. MiXCR, run by TCRdb on the 5' RACE reads, gives a single entry per CDR3 protein. The data contain some 760,000 distinct CDR3 sequences, roughly 25% of them singletons. These data were likewise used in another study, on T cells of mothers and their children.

The specimen was blood. The receptors derive from a boy aged 5-17 years in good health.

This clonotype was found a few times. This chain links TRBV20-1 with TRBJ2-5; the D gene could be TRBD1 or TRBD2 (6 bases each). The end of the DNA aligns better with TRBJ2-1, so the J call may be wrong. Germline values: CDR1 DFQATT, CDR2 SNEGSKA (reference sequence). The CDR3 covers 16 residues. CDR3 nucleotide sequence: TGCAGTGCTAGAGATCTCAAGAAGGGGGGCTACAATGAGCAGTTCTTC. This translates into CSARDLKKGGYNEQFF.

This clonotype turned up a few times. The rearrangement links TRBV5-1 to TRBJ2-7; D not resolved. With 0 bases removed from V and 3 bases from J, the gap between germline ends came to 10 bases. CDR1 SGHRS and CDR2 YFSETQ come from the germline V gene. The CDR3 runs 14 residues. As DNA, the CDR3 is TGCGCCAGCAGCTTGGGATGGGGAAGCTACGAGCAGTACTTC. Encoded protein: CASSLGWGSYEQYF.

In this sample, this clonotype turned up a few times. The chain couples TRBV7-9 to TRBJ2-1; D unclear. Germline CDR1 is SEHNR and CDR2 is FQNEAQ (reference sequence). This CDR3 is built from 13 residues. V shed 5 bases and J shed 12 bases, with 17 bases lying between them. This CDR3 is CASSLGRAIGQFF. The CDR3 DNA reads TGTGCCAGCAGCCTCGGACGGGCTATTGGGCAGTTCTTC.

This clonotype appeared a few times. V usage is TRBV20-1 and J usage is TRBJ1-4; D gene ambiguous. This CDR3 region has 14 residues. In germline, CDR1 is DFQATT, CDR2 SNEGSKA (reference sequence). CDR3 region: CSLTPWAPNEKLFF. The CDR3 DNA is TGCAGCCTAACCCCCTGGGCACCAAATGAAAAACTGTTTTTT.

The V gene is TRBV28, the J gene TRBJ1-2; 9 nucleotides agree with TRBD1. CDR3 length: 16 residues. The germline V gene has CDR1 MDHEN and CDR2 SYDVKM. V shed 5 bases and J 8 bases; nucleotides not matched to a gene: 15. The CDR3 protein is CASSPYFTTGGGGYTF. The CDR3 nucleotides read TGTGCCAGCAGTCCCTACTTCACGACAGGGGGAGGAGGCTACACCTTC.

The rearrangement uses TRBV29-1 and TRBJ2-3; D not certain. Trimming pared 3 bases from V and 5 bases from J, leaving 18 bases between. CDR1 and CDR2 (germline): SQVTM, ANQGSEA. The CDR3 is made up of 15 amino acids. CDR3 coding DNA: TGCAGCGTTGAGTCTGGTAGGAGCTCCGAAGATACGCAGTATTTT. Translation gives CSVESGRSSEDTQYF.

Turning to this clonotype: One end of the junction varies from germline; a read error may be responsible. The CDR3 reads CASSYYGENTGELFF. CDR3 DNA: TGTGCCAGTAGTTACTATGGGGAGAACACCGGGGAGCTGTTTTTT. J is TRBJ2-2 and V is TRBV6-5; D is unclear. The CDR3 runs 15 residues. Germline V gives CDR1 MNHEY, CDR2 SVGAGI.

The chain has TRBV12-3 or TRBV12-4 and TRBJ2-3, with D possibly TRBD1 on 5 matching bases. The DNA end is a closer match to TRBJ1-5, so the J assignment may be wrong. The CDR3 spans 15 residues. The CDR3 is CASSPGLAPVDTQHF. The CDR3 DNA follows: TGTGCCAGCAGTCCGGGACTAGCGCCCGTCGATACGCAGCATTTT.

This clonotype has just a few counts. The chain recombines TRBV4-3 with TRBJ1-2, with D possibly TRBD1 on 5 matching bases. The ends were cut back, 0 bases at V and 2 bases at J, with 13 bases in the middle. The CDR3 is made up of 16 amino acids. Germline CDR1 is LGHNA and CDR2 is YSLEER. The CDR3 nucleotides are TGCGCCAGCAGCCAAGAGTCGTCAGGGAGCAACTATGGCTACACCTTC. Amino acids: CASSQESSGSNYGYTF.

This clonotype has more than one count but fewer than ten. The chain recombines TRBV29-1 with TRBJ1-2, with TRBD1 matching 7 bases. Germline V gives CDR1 SQVTM, CDR2 ANQGSEA. This CDR3 has 11 amino acids. V was pared by 8 bases and J by 7 bases, with 7 bases of the junction left unmatched. The CDR3 region is CSYGQASGYTF. In DNA, the CDR3 is TGCAGCTACGGACAGGCGAGTGGCTACACCTTC. The full variable domain, completed using reference TRBV29-1 and TRBJ1-2, is SAVISQKPSRDICQRGTSLTIQCQVDSQVTMMFWYRQQPGQSLTLIATANQGSEATYESGFVIDKFPISRPNLTFSTLTVSNMSPEDSSIYLCSYGQASGYTFGSGTRLTVV.

The chain has TRBV20-1 and TRBJ2-3; 10 bases line up with TRBD2. The germline CDR1 and CDR2 sequences are DFQATT and SNEGSKA (reference sequence). V gave up 0 bases and J gave up 0 bases; unmatched junction bases: 9. This CDR3 is built from 18 residues. CDR3 in amino acids: CSARDSASGGSSTDTQYF. CDR3 in DNA: TGCAGTGCTAGAGATTCCGCTAGCGGGGGTTCTAGCACAGATACGCAGTATTTT.

V gene TRBV29-1 combines with J gene TRBJ1-4; the D is unclear. This CDR3 has 15 amino acids. The germline CDR1 and CDR2 sequences are SQVTM and ANQGSEA. Trimming stripped 4 bases from V and 2 bases from J, with 14 bases between. The CDR3 is CSVGAKELTNEKLFF. For the CDR3, the DNA is TGCAGCGTTGGCGCGAAGGAGCTGACTAATGAAAAACTGTTTTTT.

There are a few counts of this clonotype. The chain carries TRBV24-1 and TRBJ2-5, with D perhaps being TRBD1 or TRBD2 (5 bases each). The CDR3 totals 12 residues. CDR1 and CDR2 from the germline V gene are KGHDR and SFDVKD. V was cut by 2 bases and J by 14 bases, with 14 bases left in between. CDR3 protein: CATSDSLGDRYF. DNA of the CDR3: TGTGCCACCAGTGATTCGCTAGGGGACCGCTACTTC.

This chain uses TRBV7-2 with TRBJ2-3, with unresolved D. The CDR3 length is 13 residues. V lost 2 bases and J 6 bases, leaving 9 bases between the germline ends. CDR1 SGHTA and CDR2 FQGNSA come from the germline V gene. The CDR3 is CASSLSNLDTQYF. The CDR3 DNA reads as TGTGCCAGCAGCTTAAGTAACCTCGATACGCAGTATTTT.

This clonotype was found a few times. V usage is TRBV9 and J usage is TRBJ2-1; D unresolved. The CDR3 totals 14 residues. The germline CDR1 and CDR2 sequences are SGDLS and YYNGEE. V lost 0 bases and J 5 bases, leaving 9 bases between the germline ends. In DNA form, the CDR3 reads TGTGCCAGCAGCGTAGAGGTCGGAAACAATGAGCAGTTCTTC. Translating gives CASSVEVGNNEQFF.

A few counts support this clonotype. The J gene is TRBJ1-5, the V gene TRBV4-2, with a tentative D call TRBD1 (5 bases). CDR1 is LGHNA and CDR2 is YNFKEQ in the germline V gene. The CDR3 runs 15 residues. V lost 0 bases to trimming and J lost 1 base, with 7 bases between them. The CDR3 DNA is TGTGCCAGCAGCCAAGAGTGGGGCAGCAATCAGCCCCAGCATTTT. Translated: CASSQEWGSNQPQHF.

This sequence joins TRBV15 and TRBJ2-5, with 11 bases that match TRBD2. CDR1 and CDR2 (germline): LNHNV, YYDKDF (reference sequence). The CDR3 length is 15 residues. V gave up 4 bases and J gave up 5 bases; unmatched junction bases: 6. In DNA, the CDR3 is TGTGCCACCAGCACTATAGCGGGGGGGTCTGAGACCCAGTACTTC. This translates into CATSTIAGGSETQYF.

V is TRBV6-5 and J is TRBJ1-5; 12 bases match TRBD1. This CDR3 contains 15 residues. Germline V lookup: CDR1 MNHEY, CDR2 SVGAGI. V lost 6 bases and J lost 5; bases outside the gene matches: 5. CDR3 sequence: CASSRGTGGDQPQHF. The CDR3 DNA is TGTGCCAGCAGCCGTGGGACAGGGGGCGATCAGCCCCAGCATTTT.

This clonotype was detected a few times. The chain uses TRBV5-1 and TRBJ2-7; 7 nucleotides match TRBD2. This CDR3 has 15 residues. Germline values: CDR1 SGHRS, CDR2 YFSETQ. The V and J ends lost 3 bases and 4 bases, in that order; junction bases with no gene match: 10. Here the CDR3 reads CASSSELATIYEQYF. In nucleotides, the CDR3 is TGCGCCAGCAGCTCAGAACTAGCGACGATTTACGAGCAGTACTTC.

The V and J genes are TRBV7-2 and TRBJ2-6; D tentatively fits TRBD1 or TRBD2 (5 bases each). The germline V and J ends were trimmed by 5 bases and 0 bases, with 11 bases remaining between them. Germline-derived CDR1 and CDR2 are SGHTA and FQGNSA. This CDR3 contains 16 residues. CDR3 nucleotides: TGTGCCAGCAGCCGGGGACGGAGCTCTGGGGCCAACGTCCTGACTTTC. Residues: CASSRGRSSGANVLTF.